The rows below give T cell receptor beta chains drawn from one sample of a study of cytomegalovirus exposure and HLA in healthy donors. Repertoires were generated with immunoSEQ multiplex PCR, while TCRdb's copy carries only in-frame clones and drops some. This sample has under 150,000 clones, with under 90% found just once. The sequenced material came from PBMCs. These receptor sequences come from a woman between 40 and 50 years old in good health and CMV-seronegative. Both conserved end residues are part of each CDR3. The order of the fields is CDR3 protein, CDR3 DNA, D gene, J gene, clone size, V gene. The D gene is left open where the match is weak. The size field is filled for only some rows; it gives once, few, many or a size class.

CDR3: CASSVVASGAHNEQFF; DNA: TGTGCCAGCAGCGTAGTGGCTAGCGGGGCGCACAATGAGCAGTTCTTC; D: TRBD2; J: TRBJ2-1; size: -; V: TRBV9
CDR3: CASSQVVEAEPSSYEQYF; DNA: TGTGCCAGCAGCCAAGTCGTAGAAGCGGAGCCGAGCTCCTACGAGCAGTACTTC; D: -; J: TRBJ2-7; size: -; V: TRBV4-2
CDR3: CATKTDTGELFF; DNA: TGTGCCACTAAGACTGACACCGGGGAGCTGTTTTTT; D: -; J: TRBJ2-2; size: few; V: TRBV6-5
CDR3: CATSRVASAYTDTQYF; DNA: TGTGCCACCAGCAGAGTTGCTAGCGCCTACACAGATACGCAGTATTTT; D: -; J: TRBJ2-3; size: once; V: TRBV15
CDR3: CASTFTGGIPEAFF; DNA: TGTGCCAGCACCTTTACGGGAGGGATTCCAGAAGCTTTCTTT; D: -; J: TRBJ1-1; size: -; V: TRBV6-5
CDR3: CASSPLALAISTDTQYF; DNA: TGCGCCAGCAGCCCATTGGCCCTAGCGATAAGCACAGATACGCAGTATTTT; D: -; J: TRBJ2-3; size: -; V: TRBV5-1
CDR3: CRVEDSASQGCEQYF; DNA: TGCCGCGTTGAAGATTCGGCCTCCCAGGGGTGCGAGCAGTACTTC; D: -; J: TRBJ2-7; size: -; V: TRBV29-1
CDR3: CASNRPGLGQETQYF; DNA: TGTGCCAGCAACCGACCGGGACTAGGACAAGAGACCCAGTACTTC; D: TRBD2; J: TRBJ2-5; size: -; V: TRBV6-5
CDR3: CASSVGLAEITDTQYF; DNA: TGTGCCAGCAGCGTAGGTCTAGCGGAAATCACAGATACGCAGTATTTT; D: TRBD2; J: TRBJ2-3; size: -; V: TRBV7-9
CDR3: CASSTQGGRTDTQYF; DNA: TGTGCCAGTAGCACACAGGGGGGGCGCACAGATACGCAGTATTTT; D: -; J: TRBJ2-3; size: -; V: TRBV19
CDR3: CASSKGSTGPGTEAFF; DNA: TGCGCCAGCAGCAAGGGGTCGACAGGGCCGGGCACTGAAGCTTTCTTT; D: TRBD1; J: TRBJ1-1; size: few; V: TRBV4-1
CDR3: CASSLRTMNTEAFF; DNA: TGTGCCAGCAGCTTAAGGACTATGAACACTGAAGCTTTCTTT; D: -; J: TRBJ1-1; size: once; V: TRBV11-2
CDR3: CASSLSRGQGEKLFF; DNA: TGTGCCAGCAGTTTATCTCGGGGACAGGGGGAAAAACTGTTTTTT; D: TRBD1; J: TRBJ1-4; size: -; V: TRBV27
CDR3: CSVEGTGSSYEQYF; DNA: TGCAGCGTTGAGGGGACCGGGAGCTCCTACGAGCAGTACTTC; D: -; J: TRBJ2-7; size: -; V: TRBV29-1
CDR3: CASSQALGGQPQHF; DNA: TGCGCCAGCAGCCAAGCCCTCGGGGGTCAGCCCCAGCATTTT; D: -; J: TRBJ1-5; size: -; V: TRBV4-3
CDR3: CASSLVRTGLSYEQYF; DNA: TGTGCCAGCAGCTTAGTTCGCACAGGCCTATCCTACGAGCAGTACTTC; D: -; J: TRBJ2-7; size: -; V: TRBV7-2
CDR3: CASSYSGPRATEAFF; DNA: TGTGCCAGCAGTTACTCTGGACCGAGGGCCACTGAAGCTTTCTTT; D: -; J: TRBJ1-1; size: -; V: TRBV6-5
CDR3: CASRSLLAGNNEQFF; DNA: TGCGCCAGCAGATCCTTACTAGCGGGTAACAATGAGCAGTTCTTC; D: TRBD2; J: TRBJ2-1; size: -; V: TRBV5-1
CDR3: CASKSGQNNQPQHF; DNA: TGTGCCAGCAAGTCGGGACAGAACAATCAGCCCCAGCATTTT; D: TRBD1; J: TRBJ1-5; size: -; V: TRBV6-1
CDR3: CASSPTGTRQETQYF; DNA: TGTGCCAGCAGTCCGACCGGGACTAGACAAGAGACCCAGTACTTC; D: TRBD2; J: TRBJ2-5; size: -; V: TRBV28
CDR3: CASSKEVWTGRDEKLFF; DNA: TGTGCCAGCAGCAAAGAGGTCTGGACGGGAAGAGATGAAAAACTGTTTTTT; D: -; J: TRBJ1-4; size: -; V: TRBV21-1
CDR3: CASSSWREGGEQYF; DNA: TGTGCCAGCAGTTCTTGGAGGGAGGGAGGCGAGCAGTACTTC; D: TRBD2; J: TRBJ2-7; size: -; V: TRBV27
CDR3: CASSSTADSYNEQFF; DNA: TGCGCCAGCAGCTCGACTGCCGACTCCTACAATGAGCAGTTCTTC; D: -; J: TRBJ2-1; size: -; V: TRBV5-1
CDR3: CASSPQGAGGPNEQFF; DNA: TGTGCCAGCAGCCCCCAGGGAGCGGGAGGGCCAAATGAGCAGTTCTTC; D: TRBD2; J: TRBJ2-1; size: once; V: TRBV7-3
CDR3: CATGGLNTEAFF; DNA: TGTGCCACGGGAGGGCTGAACACTGAAGCTTTCTTT; D: -; J: TRBJ1-1; size: -; V: TRBV6-5
CDR3: CASSTIPATNEKLFF; DNA: TGTGCCAGCAGCACTATACCTGCAACTAATGAAAAACTGTTTTTT; D: -; J: TRBJ1-4; size: -; V: TRBV7-9
CDR3: CASSLSSQGTEAFF; DNA: TGTGCCAGCAGCTTATCGTCCCAGGGCACTGAAGCTTTCTTT; D: -; J: TRBJ1-1; size: -; V: TRBV13
CDR3: CASSTRTGDTEAFF; DNA: TGTGCCAGTAGTACGAGAACAGGGGACACTGAAGCTTTCTTT; D: TRBD1; J: TRBJ1-1; size: -; V: TRBV19
CDR3: CASSTGENQPQHF; DNA: TGTGCCAGTTCGACAGGGGAGAATCAGCCCCAGCATTTT; D: TRBD1; J: TRBJ1-5; size: -; V: TRBV19
CDR3: CASREGADGYTF; DNA: TGTGCCAGCAGGGAGGGGGCCGATGGCTACACCTTC; D: TRBD1; J: TRBJ1-2; size: -; V: TRBV9
CDR3: CASRDQAGVVHGYTF; DNA: TGCGCCAGCAGGGACCAGGCAGGGGTGGTTCATGGCTACACCTTC; D: -; J: TRBJ1-2; size: -; V: TRBV5-1
CDR3: CASRFDRGQDTQYF; DNA: TGTGCCAGCAGATTTGACAGGGGGCAAGATACGCAGTATTTT; D: TRBD1; J: TRBJ2-3; size: once; V: TRBV2
CDR3: CASSERLAVVTDTQYF; DNA: TGTGCCAGTAGCGAAAGACTAGCAGTAGTTACAGATACGCAGTATTTT; D: TRBD2; J: TRBJ2-3; size: few; V: TRBV6-1
CDR3: CASSYYGAGVGSYEQYF; DNA: TGTGCCAGCAGCTATTATGGGGCGGGAGTGGGCTCCTACGAGCAGTACTTC; D: TRBD2; J: TRBJ2-7; size: -; V: TRBV11-2
CDR3: CASSRFNLNTEAFF; DNA: TGTGCCAGCAGTCGTTTCAACTTGAACACTGAAGCTTTCTTT; D: -; J: TRBJ1-1; size: -; V: TRBV6-5
CDR3: CASSDPSGRDTDAGYTF; DNA: TGTGCCAGCAGTGACCCTTCAGGGAGGGACACGGACGCGGGCTACACCTTC; D: -; J: TRBJ1-2; size: -; V: TRBV2
CDR3: CASSLARRAYNEQFF; DNA: TGTGCCAGCAGCTTGGCTCGTCGGGCCTACAATGAGCAGTTCTTC; D: -; J: TRBJ2-1; size: -; V: TRBV5-6
CDR3: CASSEGGGEAKNIQYF; DNA: TGCGCCAGCAGCGAGGGAGGAGGAGAGGCCAAAAACATTCAGTACTTC; D: -; J: TRBJ2-4; size: -; V: TRBV5-1
CDR3: CASSLVPLYEQYF; DNA: TGTGCCAGCAGCTTGGTTCCTCTCTACGAGCAGTACTTC; D: -; J: TRBJ2-7; size: -; V: TRBV5-8
CDR3: CASSLAGGYNEQFF; DNA: TGTGCCAGCAGCCTAGCGGGGGGGTACAATGAGCAGTTCTTC; D: TRBD2; J: TRBJ2-1; size: -; V: TRBV7-9
CDR3: CASSTTGLDEKLFF; DNA: TGCGCCAGCAGCACTACAGGGTTAGACGAAAAACTGTTTTTT; D: -; J: TRBJ1-4; size: -; V: TRBV5-1
CDR3: CASSSADRETGYTF; DNA: TGTGCCAGCAGTTCCGCGGACAGGGAAACTGGCTACACCTTC; D: TRBD1; J: TRBJ1-2; size: -; V: TRBV28
CDR3: CASSQEAGTYNSPLHF; DNA: TGTGCCAGCAGCCAAGAGGCAGGGACCTATAATTCACCCCTCCACTTT; D: -; J: TRBJ1-6; size: -; V: TRBV4-2
CDR3: CASSSHRDRESGANVLTF; DNA: TGTGCCAGCAGCTCCCACCGGGACAGGGAGTCTGGGGCCAACGTCCTGACTTTC; D: TRBD1; J: TRBJ2-6; size: -; V: TRBV7-9
CDR3: CASSFGTGEDEQFF; DNA: TGTGCCAGCAGCTTCGGGACGGGGGAGGATGAGCAGTTCTTC; D: -; J: TRBJ2-1; size: -; V: TRBV7-3
CDR3: CASSAGTVSYEQYF; DNA: TGTGCCAGCAGCGCGGGGACAGTATCCTACGAGCAGTACTTC; D: TRBD1; J: TRBJ2-7; size: -; V: TRBV9
CDR3: CASSVTGGGQPQHF; DNA: TGTGCCAGCAGTGTAACAGGGGGTGGTCAGCCCCAGCATTTT; D: TRBD1; J: TRBJ1-5; size: -; V: TRBV6-1
CDR3: CASSATGGGYNSPLHF; DNA: TGTGCCAGCAGCGCCACAGGGGGGGGGTATAATTCACCCCTCCACTTT; D: TRBD1; J: TRBJ1-6; size: -; V: TRBV7-9
CDR3: CASSRAGRGADSPLHF; DNA: TGTGCCAGTTCCCGGGCGGGCAGGGGCGCGGATTCACCCCTCCACTTT; D: -; J: TRBJ1-6; size: -; V: TRBV6-6
CDR3: CASSPIAGELFF; DNA: TGTGCCAGTAGTCCCATAGCGGGGGAGCTGTTTTTT; D: -; J: TRBJ2-2; size: -; V: TRBV19
CDR3: CASRGAYSNQPQHF; DNA: TGTGCCAGCAGGGGGGCCTATAGCAATCAGCCCCAGCATTTT; D: -; J: TRBJ1-5; size: few; V: TRBV6-1
CDR3: CASGLDGVMNTEAFF; DNA: TGTGCTAGTGGTTTGGACGGTGTAATGAACACTGAAGCTTTCTTT; D: -; J: TRBJ1-1; size: -; V: TRBV12-5